This T cell receptor (beta chain) was sequenced for a study of graft-versus-host responses after intestinal transplantation. Looking at the study overall: Transplant types were multivisceral, liver-intestinal, or isolated intestinal. Induction with anti-thymocyte globulin, then tacrolimus and steroids for roughly 3 years, was given to all recipients. Study conclusions and caveats: Present in recipient marrow, GvH clones included some that appeared first in ileum or blood.

Data came from immunoSEQ multiplex PCR; TCRdb stores just in-frame clones and leaves some out. The sample yields around 78,000 clones, roughly 91% seen once. V was trimmed by 4 bases and J by 0 bases, leaving 16 bases between them. This CDR3 is 18 amino acids long. CDR1 LGHNA and CDR2 YNFKEQ come from the germline V gene. About this clone itself: Its antigen is still unknown.

The source was unstimulated CD8+ T cells sorted from spleen or lymph node cells, collected before transplant. The TCR originated in a human donor who was the organ donor for an intestinal transplant. This chain joins TRBV4-2 and TRBJ2-6, with D perhaps being TRBD1 or TRBD2 (5 bases each). CDR3 residues: CASSPAGRVSSGANVLTF. The CDR3 nucleotides are TGTGCCAGCAGCCCCGCGGGCAGGGTCAGCTCTGGGGCCAACGTCCTGACTTTC.